The 4 T cell receptor beta chains below come from one sample, sequenced in a study of shared clonotypes between healthy human individuals. The naive CD8 subset, CD45RO-negative cells positively selected for CCR7, excluded terminally differentiated effector memory CD45RA+ cells. This table comes from immunoSEQ multiplex PCR, and its TCRdb copy is limited to in-frame clones, with some not included. The data contain under 700,000 clones, approximately 95% of them seen just once; the ten biggest clones take up about 0.11%. The sequenced sample was naive CD8+ T cells sorted from blood. These receptors all come from a woman in her twenties or thirties in good health.

The genes are TRBV7-9 and TRBJ2-7; D is unclear. This CDR3 is built from 13 residues. V lost 6 bases to trimming and J lost 5 bases, with 14 bases between them. Germline V CDR1 and CDR2: SEHNR, FQNEAQ (reference sequence). The CDR3 here is CASRYPSEDEQYF. The CDR3 nucleotides are TGTGCCAGCAGATACCCGTCGGAAGACGAGCAGTACTTC.

The chain couples TRBV27 to TRBJ2-5; TRBD2 aligns across 7 bases. The end of the DNA is better explained by TRBJ2-7, so the J call may be wrong. The germline gives CDR1 MNHEY, CDR2 SMNVEV (reference sequence). The CDR3 is made up of 14 amino acids. CDR3 coding DNA: TGTGCCAGCAGTGAAGCGGGGCCGACCTACGAGCAGTACTTC. Translating it yields CASSEAGPTYEQYF.

The CDR3 nucleotides read TGTGCCAGCAGCAACCGACTAGCCGCAGTTACCACCGGGGAGCTGTTTTTT. Amino acid sequence: CASSNRLAAVTTGELFF. The rearrangement uses TRBV13 and TRBJ2-2, with 7 nucleotides matching TRBD2. Per the germline V gene, CDR1 is PRHDT and CDR2 is FYEKMQ (reference sequence). Trimming at V came to 5 bases and at J to 4 bases, leaving 13 bases not matched to a gene. CDR3 length: 17 residues.

The V and J genes are TRBV7-9 and TRBJ2-5; TRBD2 agrees at 7 bases. This CDR3 contains 16 residues. Germline loops: CDR1 SEHNR, CDR2 FQNEAQ (reference sequence). With 1 base clipped from V and 3 bases from J, the junction kept 8 bases outside the gene matches. This CDR3 is CASSLGRGGLEETQYF. The CDR3 DNA is TGTGCCAGCAGCTTAGGAAGGGGAGGACTAGAAGAGACCCAGTACTTC.